This T cell receptor (beta chain) was documented in a study of graft-versus-host responses after intestinal transplantation. The overall study: Tacrolimus plus steroids were given to all recipients for two to three years, preceded by anti-thymocyte globulin induction. Study-level results: Within allografts, high graft-versus-host to host-versus-graft clonal ratios were seen among patients with graft-donor T cell macrochimerism. Recipient marrow harbored GvH clones, some of which surfaced first in ileum or blood. Early post-transplant HvG declines showed an association with peak circulating GvH clone levels.

The CDR3 sequence is 17 residues long. The V gene's germline CDR1 is PRHDT and CDR2 FYEKMQ (reference sequence). Between the trimmed V and J ends, which lost 5 bases and 1 base, there was a span of 20 bases. In regard to this clone: Its antigen is undetermined.

This table comes from immunoSEQ multiplex PCR, and its TCRdb copy is limited to in-frame clones, with some not included. Altogether around 100,000 clones are present, 80% to 95% being singletons, with the ten largest covering around 1%. The sequence derives from a human donor who received an intestinal transplant. Here the sequenced sample was unstimulated CD8+ T cells sorted from spleen or lymph node cells, taken before intestinal transplant. The genes are TRBV13 and TRBJ2-5; possible D gene TRBD2, 7 bases. CDR3 protein: CASSNGGGANIQETQYF. As DNA, the CDR3 is TGTGCCAGCAGCAACGGAGGGGGGGCAAACATCCAAGAGACCCAGTACTTC. Looking up the rest from reference TRBV13 and TRBJ2-5 gives the full variable domain: AAGVIQSPRHLIKEKRETATLKCYPIPRHDTVYWYQQGPGQDPQFLISFYEKMQSDKGSIPDRFSAQQFSDYHSELNMSSLELGDSALYFCASSNGGGANIQETQYFGPGTRLLVL.